This passage covers 16 T cell receptor beta chains from one sample sequenced in a study of T cell repertoires in cytomegalovirus infection. TCRdb independently ran MiXCR on the reads; one entry per CDR3 protein. This sample has approximately 1,000,000 distinct CDR3 sequences; approximately 32% occur once, and the top ten carry roughly 12%. No antigen has been assigned to these receptors. The source was cultured CD8+ T cells from PBMCs, collected from culture after CMV antigen stimulation. These receptors were obtained from a human donor in good health (CMV status not recorded). Some clones in this sample may be carry-over from other donors' samples.

V gene TRBV5-1 combines with J gene TRBJ1-1, with TRBD1 as a possible D gene (5 bases). Trimming took off 0 bases at V and 7 bases at J, with 10 bases between the two ends. Germline loops: CDR1 SGHRS, CDR2 YFSETQ. The CDR3 contains 13 residues. Written as DNA, the CDR3 is TGCGCCAGCAGCTTGGGGGGCCGGCTTGAAGCTTTCTTT. This translates into CASSLGGRLEAFF.

In its sample, this clonotype was seen a few times. V is TRBV2 and J is TRBJ2-1; tentative D call: TRBD2 (6 bases). CDR1 SNHLY and CDR2 FYNNEI come from the germline V gene. The germline V and J ends were trimmed by 0 bases and 5 bases, with 14 bases remaining between them. The CDR3 covers 16 residues. The CDR3 sequence is CASSEAVGLHDNEQFF. CDR3 sequence (DNA): TGTGCCAGCAGTGAAGCGGTAGGACTACATGACAATGAGCAGTTCTTC.

The V gene is TRBV2, the J gene TRBJ2-2; 8 nucleotides agree with TRBD1. Germline assignment: CDR1 SNHLY and CDR2 FYNNEI. The CDR3 has 15 residues. The junction had 3 bases not matched to a gene; V was cut back by 6 bases and J by 0 bases. The CDR3 DNA reads TGTGCCAGCAGAAACAGGGGGGCGAACACCGGGGAGCTGTTTTTT. Translation: CASRNRGANTGELFF. The full variable domain, completed using reference TRBV2 and TRBJ2-2, is EPEVTQTPSHQVTQMGQEVILRCVPISNHLYFYWYRQILGQKVEFLVSFYNNEISEKSEIFDDQFSVERPDGSNFTLKIRSTKLEDSAMYFCASRNRGANTGELFFGEGSRLTVL.

The rearrangement joins TRBV12-3 or TRBV12-4 to TRBJ2-3, with 15 bases matching TRBD2. The CDR3 runs to 14 residues. The V and J ends lost 5 bases and 13 bases, in that order; junction bases with no gene match: 7. DNA for the CDR3: TGTGCCAGCAGTCCCTGGACTAGCGGGGGGGATGAGTATTTT. This translates into CASSPWTSGGDEYF.

The J gene is TRBJ2-5, the V gene TRBV2; 7 positions match TRBD1. Germline CDR1 is SNHLY and CDR2 is FYNNEI. V lost 5 bases, J lost 5 bases, and 8 bases stayed unmatched. CDR3 length: 14 amino acids. CDR3 coding DNA: TGTGCCAGCAGTTTTCGGACAGGTGGGGAGACCCAGTACTTC. This gives the protein CASSFRTGGETQYF.

As to this clonotype: A much larger clonotype is one base distant, so this may be a read error. The chain recombines TRBV7-2 with TRBJ1-4; D unresolved. CDR3 length: 17 amino acids. In germline, CDR1 is SGHTA, CDR2 FQGNSA. Trimming removed 7 bases at V and 0 bases at J, with 18 bases between. CDR3 coding DNA: TGTGCCAGCAACTCCCGCCCACCCCAGACAACTAATGAAAAACTGTTTTTT. As protein: CASNSRPPQTTNEKLFF.

This clonotype came up a few times. The chain has TRBV27 and TRBJ1-1; D is uncertain. The ends were cut back, 8 bases at V and 8 bases at J, with 15 bases in the middle. Germline CDR1 MNHEY, CDR2 SMNVEV (reference sequence). The CDR3 contains 12 residues. CDR3 sequence: CASGSQTAEAFF. The CDR3 DNA reads TGTGCCAGCGGGAGTCAGACGGCGGAAGCTTTCTTT.

This chain joins TRBV7-6 and TRBJ2-6, with 9 bases fitting TRBD1. Germline-derived CDR1 and CDR2 are SGHVS and FNYEAQ. The CDR3 spans 18 residues. The J segment lost 1 base and the V segment lost 3 bases, leaving 7 bases of the junction unmatched. The CDR3 here is CASSLKQGAGSGANVLTF. The DNA of the CDR3 is TGTGCCAGCAGCTTGAAACAGGGGGCGGGGTCTGGGGCCAACGTCCTGACTTTC.

This clonotype was detected only a few times. The J gene is TRBJ2-7, the V gene TRBV6-6; 10 bases map to TRBD2. Germline-derived CDR1 and CDR2 are MNHNY and SVGAGI (reference sequence). V lost 5 bases to trimming and J lost 2 bases; unmatched junction nucleotides: 3. The CDR3 runs to 14 residues. In DNA, the CDR3 is TGTGCCAGCAGTCTACTAGCGGGGACCTACGAGCAGTACTTC. Translation gives CASSLLAGTYEQYF.

The V and J genes are TRBV27 and TRBJ1-6; 7 nucleotides agree with TRBD1. This CDR3 comprises 16 residues. Unmatched junction bases numbered 8, after V lost 2 bases and J lost 7 bases. CDR1 is MNHEY, CDR2 SMNVEV, per germline (reference sequence). The CDR3 region is CASSLPRGRSNSPLHF. As DNA, the CDR3 is TGTGCCAGCAGTTTACCCAGGGGGAGGAGCAATTCACCCCTCCACTTT.

This clonotype was counted ten times or more. The CDR3 protein is CASTSDRLNQPQHF. CDR3 nucleotide sequence: TGTGCCAGCACTTCGGACAGGCTGAATCAGCCCCAGCATTTT. The rearrangement links TRBV6-2 or TRBV6-3 to TRBJ1-5; 7 bases agree with TRBD1. V gave up 7 bases and J gave up 4 bases; unmatched junction bases: 7. This CDR3 is 14 amino acids long. Per germline, CDR1 MNHEY and CDR2 SVGEGT.

The chain employs TRBV27 and TRBJ2-7; D is possibly TRBD2 (6 bases). Looked up from germline, CDR1 is MNHEY and CDR2 is SMNVEV (reference sequence). Trimming took 8 bases from V and 3 from J, leaving 23 bases between them. The CDR3 is 16 residues long. In DNA form, the CDR3 reads TGTGCCAGCGGAACCCCTTTTATGGAGGGAAGCTACGAGCAGTACTTC. This gives the protein CASGTPFMEGSYEQYF.

The gene calls are TRBV6-2 or TRBV6-3 and TRBJ1-2, with D possibly being TRBD1 (5 bases). V dropped 2 bases and J dropped 4 bases, with 14 bases sitting between them. The CDR3 has 15 residues. Looked up from germline, CDR1 is MNHEY and CDR2 is SVGEGT. CDR3 protein: CASSYPQGTGYGYTF. CDR3 DNA: TGTGCCAGCAGTTACCCGCAGGGTACTGGCTATGGCTACACCTTC.

This sequence joins TRBV5-8 and TRBJ1-5; D is unresolved. Between the trimmed V and J ends, which lost 2 bases and 4 bases, there was a span of 10 bases. Germline CDR1 reads SGHTS; CDR2 reads YDEGEE. CDR3 length: 14 amino acids. This CDR3 is CASSLDQLNQPQHF. DNA of the CDR3: TGTGCCAGCAGCTTAGACCAGCTAAATCAGCCCCAGCATTTT.

This clonotype was seen at least ten times. This chain uses TRBV7-6 with TRBJ1-5; 10 positions match TRBD1. Germline V CDR1 and CDR2: SGHVS, FNYEAQ. Germline trimming cut 5 bases from V and 4 bases from J; bases unmatched to any gene: 5. The CDR3 loop spans 15 amino acids. DNA of the CDR3: TGTGCCAGCAGCGCGACAGGGGGCCCGAATCAGCCCCAGCATTTT. Protein sequence: CASSATGGPNQPQHF.

This clonotype has ten or more counts. The chain is built from TRBV7-2 and TRBJ2-2; tentatively, D is TRBD1 (6 bases). This CDR3 is 16 amino acids long. V was shortened by 7 bases and J by 2 bases, with 17 bases between the two germline ends. Germline V gene sequence: CDR1 SGHTA, CDR2 FQGNSA. The CDR3 sequence: CASITRLGQNTGELFF. CDR3 coding DNA: TGTGCCAGCATCACCCGGCTGGGACAAAACACCGGGGAGCTGTTTTTT. The whole variable domain, filled in from reference TRBV7-2 and TRBJ2-2, reads GAGVSQSPSNKVTEKGKDVELRCDPISGHTALYWYRQSLGQGLEFLIYFQGNSAPDKSGLPSDRFSAERTGGSVSTLTIQRTQQEDSAVYLCASITRLGQNTGELFFGEGSRLTVL.